Shown below are 17 T cell receptor beta chains from a single sample sequenced in a study of T cells in Graves' hyperthyroidism and ophthalmopathy. Amplification targeted TCR beta CDR3 regions from RNA transcripts. RT-PCR in the first round (using the HTBI primer set) targeted the TCR CDR3. TCRdb reprocessed the multiplex PCR reads with MiXCR, giving one entry per CDR3 protein. This sample has 600,000 or so distinct CDR3 sequences, with 14% found just once. Sequenced sample: blood. The receptor source for this set is a woman aged 18-29 years with Graves' ophthalmopathy.

This clonotype came up a few times. The V gene is TRBV27, the J gene TRBJ2-7, with D perhaps matching TRBD1 (5 bases). V lost 0 bases, J lost 9 bases, and 18 bases lay in between. Germline V CDR1 and CDR2: MNHEY, SMNVEV (reference sequence). This CDR3 region has 15 residues. The CDR3 DNA reads TGTGCCAGCAGTTTATCGCGACAGAGCCCGCTCGGGCAGTACTTC. It specifies CASSLSRQSPLGQYF.

V gene TRBV27 combines with J gene TRBJ2-1, with 8 bases aligning to TRBD2. V trimming: 10 bases; J trimming: 0 bases; junction bases outside the gene matches: 5. CDR1 is MNHEY, CDR2 SMNVEV, per germline (reference sequence). CDR3 length equals 14 residues. The CDR3 loop is CATAAGDSYNEQFF. DNA of the CDR3: TGTGCCACCGCAGCGGGAGACTCCTACAATGAGCAGTTCTTC.

Of note for this clonotype: A much larger clone differs by one base, so this may be a read error. This rearrangement joins TRBV7-2 to TRBJ2-5; D is possibly TRBD2 (6 bases). Trimming took 6 bases from V and 5 from J, leaving 16 bases between them. There are 14 residues in the CDR3. The germline gives CDR1 SGHTA, CDR2 FQGNSA. CDR3 in amino acids: CASSFRGSRETQYF. CDR3 nucleotides: TGTGCCAGCAGTTTTCGGGGGAGTAGGGAGACCCAGTACTTC.

The sample holds many counts of this clonotype. Germline is not matched at one junction end, which may reflect a read error. This CDR3 reads CASSRSRGPETQYF. The CDR3 coding sequence is TGTGCTAGCAGCCGATCTAGGGGCCCCGAGACCCAGTACTTC. The chain has TRBV7-7 and TRBJ2-5, with TRBD1 as a possible D gene (5 bases). The CDR3 loop spans 14 amino acids. The germline CDR1 and CDR2 sequences are SSHAT and FNYEAQ (reference sequence).

There are many counts of this clonotype. The chain couples TRBV6-2 or TRBV6-3 to TRBJ2-2; the D is unclear. The V gene lost 6 bases and the J gene lost 4 bases, with 9 bases spanning the gap. The CDR3 loop spans 13 amino acids. Germline V gene lookup returns CDR1 MNHEY and CDR2 SVGEGT. Here the CDR3 DNA reads TGTGCCAGCAGCTCGTACCCCACCGGGGAGCTGTTTTTT. Translation gives CASSSYPTGELFF.

This clonotype was seen many times. This rearrangement joins TRBV11-3 to TRBJ2-5; D is undetermined. The CDR3 is 16 amino acids. In germline, CDR1 is SGHNT, CDR2 YENEEA. Trimming took 0 bases from V and 4 from J, leaving 15 bases between them. The CDR3 is CASSLDSRTTGETQYF. DNA for the CDR3: TGTGCCAGCAGCTTAGATAGTCGAACAACTGGAGAGACCCAGTACTTC. The full variable domain, completed using reference TRBV11-3 and TRBJ2-5, is EAGVVQSPRYKIIEKKQPVAFWCNPISGHNTLYWYLQNLGQGPELLIRYENEEAVDDSQLPKDRFSAERLKGVDSTLKIQPAELGDSAVYLCASSLDSRTTGETQYFGPGTRLLVL.

The table lists this clonotype with many counts. V and J are TRBV20-1 and TRBJ2-7; TRBD2 matches at 16 bases. Germline loops: CDR1 DFQATT, CDR2 SNEGSKA (reference sequence). Germline trimming cut 4 bases from V and 4 bases from J; bases unmatched to any gene: 10. The CDR3 contains 17 residues. CDR3 amino acids: CSATPGTSGRAVYEQYF. CDR3 coding DNA: TGCAGTGCTACACCCGGGACTAGCGGGAGGGCCGTATACGAGCAGTACTTC.

This clonotype has a count of ten or more. V gene TRBV28 combines with J gene TRBJ1-2; D gene uncertain. This CDR3 contains 12 residues. V lost 3 bases and J 5 bases, leaving 7 bases between the germline ends. The germline CDR1 and CDR2 sequences are MDHEN and SYDVKM. The CDR3 protein is CASSFSGYGYTF. The CDR3 region has the DNA TGTGCCAGCAGTTTTTCGGGGTATGGCTACACCTTC.

In this sample, this clonotype turned up many times. The rearrangement uses TRBV27 and TRBJ2-7, with D possibly TRBD1 on 6 matching bases. Germline CDR1 reads MNHEY; CDR2 reads SMNVEV (reference sequence). The CDR3 sequence is 12 residues long. The V and J ends lost 10 bases and 3 bases respectively, with 13 bases between them. CDR3 loop: CATKGVGYEQYF. DNA for the CDR3: TGTGCCACTAAGGGGGTGGGCTACGAGCAGTACTTC.

This clonotype was counted ten times or more. The chain recombines TRBV27 with TRBJ2-7; 11 bases align to TRBD2. The CDR3 totals 17 residues. CDR1 and CDR2 (germline): MNHEY, SMNVEV (reference sequence). V shed 4 bases, J shed 5 bases, and the junction held 13 bases outside the gene matches. CDR3 nucleotide sequence: TGTGCCAGCAGTTCCCTGAAGGATCTAGCGGGAGGACACGAGCAGTACTTC. Its translation is CASSSLKDLAGGHEQYF.

This clonotype was seen repeatedly, ten times or more. The chain carries TRBV6-1 and TRBJ2-3; D remains unclear. Between the trimmed V and J ends, which lost 4 bases and 4 bases, there was a span of 12 bases. This CDR3 comprises 14 residues. Germline V lookup: CDR1 MNHNS, CDR2 SASEGT. The DNA of the CDR3 is TGTGCCAGCAGTGTTAACGGAATCCCAGATACGCAGTATTTT. This encodes CASSVNGIPDTQYF.

V is TRBV2 and J is TRBJ2-5; 7 bases are shared with TRBD1. Unmatched junction bases numbered 9, after V lost 4 bases and J lost 4 bases. CDR1 and CDR2 from the germline V gene are SNHLY and FYNNEI. The CDR3 extends over 15 amino acids. The CDR3 loop reads CASSALQGSGETQYF. CDR3 nucleotide sequence: TGTGCCAGCAGTGCGTTACAGGGGTCGGGAGAGACCCAGTACTTC. The variable domain in full, with the rest retrieved from reference TRBV2 and TRBJ2-5, is EPEVTQTPSHQVTQMGQEVILRCVPISNHLYFYWYRQILGQKVEFLVSFYNNEISEKSEIFDDQFSVERPDGSNFTLKIRSTKLEDSAMYFCASSALQGSGETQYFGPGTRLLVL.

The rearrangement links TRBV6-1 to TRBJ1-4, with a tentative D call TRBD1 (6 bases). V was pared by 6 bases and J by 8 bases, with 22 bases between. Germline-derived CDR1 and CDR2 are MNHNS and SASEGT. The CDR3 covers 16 residues. The DNA for the CDR3 is TGTGCCAGCAGAAGGGGGACTCAGGGGCCGGTGGAAAAACTGTTTTTT. This gives the protein CASRRGTQGPVEKLFF.

This clonotype has at least ten counts. CDR3 residues: CASSSDYAGETQYF. The CDR3 DNA reads TGTGCCAGCAGCTCCGACTATGCCGGGGAGACCCAGTACTTC. J is TRBJ2-5 and V is TRBV7-3; perhaps TRBD2 as D (5 bases). Germline V lookup: CDR1 SGHTA, CDR2 FQGTGA. Between the trimmed V and J ends, which lost 4 bases and 5 bases, there was a span of 14 bases. This CDR3 has 14 amino acids.

This clonotype came up many times. Here the CDR3 DNA reads TGTGCCAGCTCCCTGGACAGCGGATCCACTGAAGCTTTCTTT. Its translation is CASSLDSGSTEAFF. V is TRBV18 and J is TRBJ1-1, with D tentatively TRBD1 (6 bases). V lost 6 bases, J lost 4 bases, and 15 bases lay in between. The CDR3 contains 14 residues. Per the germline V gene, CDR1 is KGHSH and CDR2 is LQKENI.

This clonotype came up many times. This rearrangement joins TRBV6-1 to TRBJ2-7, with 12 positions matching TRBD1. This CDR3 is 21 amino acids long. The V gene's germline CDR1 is MNHNS and CDR2 SASEGT. J lost 0 bases, V lost 6 bases, and 21 bases had no gene match. The CDR3 protein is CASRPGQGAAVPSLSSYEQYF. In DNA, the CDR3 is TGTGCCAGCAGACCGGGACAGGGGGCCGCCGTCCCTTCCTTAAGCTCCTACGAGCAGTACTTC.

The CDR3 reads CASSFAPSGGTDTQYF. The CDR3 bases are TGTGCCAGCTCATTCGCCCCGAGCGGGGGCACAGATACGCAGTATTTT. The V gene is TRBV18, the J gene TRBJ2-3, with 7 positions matching TRBD2. The germline gives CDR1 KGHSH, CDR2 LQKENI. Trimming at V came to 5 bases and at J to 1 base, leaving 9 bases not matched to a gene. The CDR3 covers 16 residues.